A selection of T cell receptor beta chains follows, all from one sample in a study of CD8+ T cells in alopecia areata. The assay was immunoSEQ multiplex PCR, and TCRdb's table has in-frame clones only and misses some. This sample yields approximately 210,000 clones, of which more than 50% are seen a single time; 0.85% to 1.3% belongs to the top ten. Specimen: CD4+ T cells sorted from blood, collected at week 24, from a patient treated with tofacitinib. Receptors were obtained from a human donor with alopecia areata. Each CDR3 is given with its conserved first and last residue. The order of the fields is CDR3 protein, clone size, D gene, J gene, V gene. The D gene is left open where the match is weak. Clone sizes are given selectively: once, few, many, or a class where the clone is expanded.

CDR3aa: CASSMDRARGNGYTF
abundance: .
d_gene: TRBD1
j_gene: TRBJ1-2
v_gene: TRBV9

CDR3aa: CSARPAGEAFF
abundance: .
d_gene: .
j_gene: TRBJ1-1
v_gene: TRBV20-1

CDR3aa: CASSLEGLNQPQHF
abundance: few
d_gene: .
j_gene: TRBJ1-5
v_gene: TRBV5-1

CDR3aa: CASSLGRPRDVTEAFF
abundance: .
d_gene: .
j_gene: TRBJ1-1
v_gene: TRBV27

CDR3aa: CSVLDREGYTGELFF
abundance: .
d_gene: .
j_gene: TRBJ2-2
v_gene: TRBV29-1

CDR3aa: CAIRRGNYGYTF
abundance: few
d_gene: .
j_gene: TRBJ1-2
v_gene: TRBV6-6

CDR3aa: CASRRGTAASYNEQFF
abundance: many
d_gene: .
j_gene: TRBJ2-1
v_gene: TRBV19

CDR3aa: CASRRSTGGYTF
abundance: .
d_gene: .
j_gene: TRBJ1-2
v_gene: TRBV25-1

CDR3aa: CASSPGYGYTF
abundance: .
d_gene: .
j_gene: TRBJ1-2
v_gene: TRBV27

CDR3aa: CASSGQPNYGYTF
abundance: .
d_gene: .
j_gene: TRBJ1-2
v_gene: TRBV6-5

CDR3aa: CAWTPIHTEAFF
abundance: .
d_gene: .
j_gene: TRBJ1-1
v_gene: TRBV30

CDR3aa: CAWSGPWQGDSPLHF
abundance: .
d_gene: .
j_gene: TRBJ1-6
v_gene: TRBV30

CDR3aa: CSVEEVQGGTTGYTF
abundance: .
d_gene: .
j_gene: TRBJ1-2
v_gene: TRBV29-1

CDR3aa: CASSQGQAWGYTF
abundance: .
d_gene: TRBD1
j_gene: TRBJ1-2
v_gene: TRBV11-3

CDR3aa: CASRPRDGSSYEQYF
abundance: .
d_gene: .
j_gene: TRBJ2-7
v_gene: TRBV6-5

CDR3aa: CSVVPRASNTEAFF
abundance: .
d_gene: .
j_gene: TRBJ1-1
v_gene: TRBV29-1

CDR3aa: CASSLSIGELFF
abundance: .
d_gene: .
j_gene: TRBJ2-2
v_gene: TRBV5-6

CDR3aa: CASSWDRVAYGYTF
abundance: .
d_gene: TRBD1
j_gene: TRBJ1-2
v_gene: TRBV5-6

CDR3aa: CASSQERVPQPQETQYF
abundance: .
d_gene: .
j_gene: TRBJ2-5
v_gene: TRBV4-1

CDR3aa: CAISAGQGRETGELFF
abundance: few
d_gene: .
j_gene: TRBJ2-2
v_gene: TRBV10-3

CDR3aa: CASSLAPGIGRTDTQYF
abundance: .
d_gene: .
j_gene: TRBJ2-3
v_gene: TRBV11-1

CDR3aa: CASSEAGQGNYEQYF
abundance: .
d_gene: TRBD1
j_gene: TRBJ2-7
v_gene: TRBV2

CDR3aa: CSVAQGPYEQYF
abundance: once
d_gene: .
j_gene: TRBJ2-7
v_gene: TRBV29-1

CDR3aa: CATSRVRGLDYNSPLHF
abundance: few
d_gene: TRBD1
j_gene: TRBJ1-6
v_gene: TRBV15

CDR3aa: CSVNRILAANEQFF
abundance: .
d_gene: .
j_gene: TRBJ2-1
v_gene: TRBV29-1

CDR3aa: CASSSRRQGANEQFF
abundance: .
d_gene: TRBD1
j_gene: TRBJ2-1
v_gene: TRBV18

CDR3aa: CASSEASQPQHF
abundance: .
d_gene: .
j_gene: TRBJ1-5
v_gene: TRBV2

CDR3aa: CSVDQGPNTEAFF
abundance: few
d_gene: .
j_gene: TRBJ1-1
v_gene: TRBV29-1

CDR3aa: CASSPGTGGSNQPQHF
abundance: few
d_gene: TRBD1
j_gene: TRBJ1-5
v_gene: TRBV7-2

CDR3aa: CSVELSVDLFF
abundance: few
d_gene: .
j_gene: TRBJ1-1
v_gene: TRBV29-1

CDR3aa: CASSVSWVPGEQYF
abundance: once
d_gene: .
j_gene: TRBJ2-7
v_gene: TRBV9

CDR3aa: CASSVTAGLGTEAFF
abundance: once
d_gene: .
j_gene: TRBJ1-1
v_gene: TRBV2

CDR3aa: CASSLNLPGANVLTF
abundance: .
d_gene: .
j_gene: TRBJ2-6
v_gene: TRBV7-3

CDR3aa: CASSLGDREADTQYF
abundance: once
d_gene: TRBD1
j_gene: TRBJ2-3
v_gene: TRBV11-2

CDR3aa: CASSLPGANTGELFF
abundance: .
d_gene: .
j_gene: TRBJ2-2
v_gene: TRBV25-1

CDR3aa: CAWSFQDSEQFF
abundance: .
d_gene: .
j_gene: TRBJ2-1
v_gene: TRBV30

CDR3aa: CASSQYNRGPYEQYF
abundance: .
d_gene: TRBD1
j_gene: TRBJ2-7
v_gene: TRBV4-3

CDR3aa: CASSWSSNQPQHF
abundance: .
d_gene: .
j_gene: TRBJ1-5
v_gene: TRBV27

CDR3aa: CASSQTSGGVHEQFF
abundance: .
d_gene: TRBD2
j_gene: TRBJ2-1
v_gene: TRBV14

CDR3aa: CASSPGQPGGSGNEQFF
abundance: .
d_gene: .
j_gene: TRBJ2-1
v_gene: TRBV5-1

CDR3aa: CASTRGTLTEAFF
abundance: .
d_gene: .
j_gene: TRBJ1-1
v_gene: TRBV19

CDR3aa: CASSESVIDREKRGYTF
abundance: .
d_gene: TRBD1
j_gene: TRBJ1-2
v_gene: TRBV25-1

CDR3aa: CSVELASGGREQFF
abundance: .
d_gene: TRBD2
j_gene: TRBJ2-1
v_gene: TRBV29-1

CDR3aa: CAWSDRATYGYTF
abundance: .
d_gene: TRBD1
j_gene: TRBJ1-2
v_gene: TRBV30

CDR3aa: CASSLHRGSGNEKLFF
abundance: few
d_gene: TRBD1
j_gene: TRBJ1-4
v_gene: TRBV28

CDR3aa: CASREGTGGNYEQYF
abundance: .
d_gene: TRBD1
j_gene: TRBJ2-7
v_gene: TRBV27

CDR3aa: CAWSEWGAPSSYNEQFF
abundance: .
d_gene: .
j_gene: TRBJ2-1
v_gene: TRBV30

CDR3aa: CSVRSGTVNYGYTF
abundance: .
d_gene: TRBD1
j_gene: TRBJ1-2
v_gene: TRBV29-1

CDR3aa: CSVEQLGGYGYTF
abundance: .
d_gene: .
j_gene: TRBJ1-2
v_gene: TRBV29-1

CDR3aa: CAALQDKVDTQYF
abundance: .
d_gene: .
j_gene: TRBJ2-3
v_gene: TRBV30

CDR3aa: CASSQSTALANQPQHF
abundance: .
d_gene: .
j_gene: TRBJ1-5
v_gene: TRBV23-1

CDR3aa: CASSFTANTEAFF
abundance: few
d_gene: .
j_gene: TRBJ1-1
v_gene: TRBV9

CDR3aa: CASSRTSVADTQYF
abundance: .
d_gene: TRBD2
j_gene: TRBJ2-3
v_gene: TRBV7-3

CDR3aa: CASSPAVNQPQHF
abundance: .
d_gene: .
j_gene: TRBJ1-5
v_gene: TRBV18

CDR3aa: CSVESGGLETQYF
abundance: .
d_gene: TRBD2
j_gene: TRBJ2-5
v_gene: TRBV29-1